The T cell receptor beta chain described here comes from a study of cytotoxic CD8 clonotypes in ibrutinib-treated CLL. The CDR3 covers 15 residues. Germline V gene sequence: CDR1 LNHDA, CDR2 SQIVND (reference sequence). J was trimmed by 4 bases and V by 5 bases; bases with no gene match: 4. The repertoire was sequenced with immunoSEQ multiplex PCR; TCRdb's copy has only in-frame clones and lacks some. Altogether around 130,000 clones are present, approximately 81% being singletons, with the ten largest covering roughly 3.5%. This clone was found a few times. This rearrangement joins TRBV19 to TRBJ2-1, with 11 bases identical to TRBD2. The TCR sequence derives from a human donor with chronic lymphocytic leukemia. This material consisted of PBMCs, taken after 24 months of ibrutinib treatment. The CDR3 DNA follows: TGTGCCAGTAGTGAGGGACTAGCGGCTTACAATGAGCAGTTCTTC. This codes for CASSEGLAAYNEQFF.